The present T cell receptor beta chain was sequenced within a study of T cell responses to AZD1222 COVID-19 vaccine. On the study more broadly: Researchers grouped second doses given at about 4 or about 12 weeks into one pool. The study's findings and limits: Possibly, clonal diversity was underestimated; donors were largely white British and included more females. Spike-specific TCR breadth and depth rose after two AZD1222 doses.

There are a few counts of this clone. What it binds is unknown. Sequencing used immunoSEQ multiplex PCR; TCRdb keeps in-frame clones, though not all of them. The sample has about 120,000 clones; about 87% are singletons. J was trimmed by 1 base and V by 1 base; bases with no gene match: 1. This CDR3 region has 14 residues. CDR1 and CDR2 from the germline V gene are SGHKS and YYEKEE (reference sequence). This receptor was identified in an adult in good health. The sequences come from peripheral blood, collected on day 0 of AZD1222 vaccination. This chain links TRBV5-5 with TRBJ1-1; TRBD1 matches at 7 bases. CDR3 nucleotides: TGTGCCAGCAGCTTGTACAGGGGGAACACTGAAGCTTTCTTT. Its translation: CASSLYRGNTEAFF. Using reference TRBV5-5 and TRBJ1-1 for the parts outside the CDR3, the full variable domain is DAGVTQSPTHLIKTRGQQVTLRCSPISGHKSVSWYQQVLGQGPQFIFQYYEKEERGRGNFPDRFSARQFPNYSSELNVNALLLGDSALYLCASSLYRGNTEAFFGQGTRLTVV.